The clone carrying this TCR beta chain has a single count. Measured with immunoSEQ multiplex PCR; TCRdb has only the in-frame clones, and not every one. The profile shows fewer than 250,000 clones, around 86% of them singletons. This entry comes from a study of blood T cell repertoires in COVID-19. Study-level information: From T cells, B-cell-depleted T cells, or PBMCs came the material, which was cDNA or gDNA.

V lost 5 bases, J lost 4 bases, and 13 bases stayed unmatched. Germline CDR1 is SGHTA and CDR2 is FQGNSA. CDR3 length: 17 residues. The sequence came from a man in his 60s with acute or convalescent COVID-19. The genes are TRBV7-2 and TRBJ2-2, with 7 bases matching TRBD2. Sequencing input: peripheral blood. The CDR3 sequence is CASSPGGRGVSTGELFF. The CDR3 DNA sequence: TGTGCCAGCAGCCCGGGGGGTCGGGGGGTCAGCACCGGGGAGCTGTTTTTT.